This TCR beta chain was found in a study of post-analysis software for immune sequencing data. About the research overall: Disease trajectories encompassed relapsing-remitting, secondary progressive and progressive-relapsing multiple sclerosis.

From germline, CDR1 is SGHRS and CDR2 YFSETQ. The CDR3 loop spans 14 amino acids. Included in the TCR beta cDNA libraries were unique molecular identifiers. The T cell input of roughly 0.95 to 10 million gave 400,000 to 500,000 cDNA molecules. One entry per CDR3 protein results from TCRdb running MiXCR on the PCR reads. This table holds under 900,000 distinct CDR3 sequences, 53% found once. Study-wide results and caveats: Significantly lower normalized Chao1 diversity was seen in multiple sclerosis patients than in controls. The study found TRBV5-6, TRBV5-1 and TRBV20-1 among a handful of TRBV segments more frequent in patients than controls.

This clonotype was observed a handful of times. What it recognizes is unknown. The junction shows a germline mismatch at one end, possibly a read error. This TCR was recovered from a girl between 5 and 17 years old with multiple sclerosis. J is TRBJ2-7 and V is TRBV5-1, with TRBD1 matching 10 bases. Sequencing input: blood. The CDR3 protein is CASSRRDRGYEQYF. DNA of the CDR3: TGTGCCAGCAGTCGCCGGGACAGGGGTTACGAGCAGTACTTC.